This T cell receptor beta chain was sequenced in a study of blood T cell repertoires in COVID-19. Sequenced by immunoSEQ multiplex PCR; TCRdb stores in-frame clones only, minus some. The sample includes around 82,000 clones, approximately 85% of them seen just once. V trimming: 5 bases; J trimming: 3 bases; junction bases outside the gene matches: 5. The CDR3 loop spans 14 amino acids. Germline-derived CDR1 and CDR2 are SQVTM and ANQGSEA. This rearrangement joins TRBV29-1 to TRBJ2-7, with 12 nucleotides matching TRBD2. Sequencing was done on a sample of peripheral blood. The receptor comes from a man aged 45-60 years with COVID-19, enrolled during active disease. The CDR3 loop reads CSVRTSGIVYEQYF. CDR3 DNA sequence: TGCAGCGTTCGGACTAGCGGGATTGTCTACGAGCAGTACTTC.